This T cell receptor beta chain was captured in a study of blood T cell dynamics during melanoma immunotherapy. Time point specified: pre-treatment baseline. One draw preceded checkpoint blockade; another followed its first cycle at week 3. Here immunoSEQ multiplex PCR was the method, and the copy in TCRdb shows in-frame clones only, minus some. The repertoire holds some 16,000 clones, with about 85% as singletons. V was shortened by 6 bases and J by 5 bases, with 11 bases between the two germline ends. Germline CDR1 LNHDA, CDR2 SQIVND (reference sequence). The length of the CDR3 is 13 residues. This clonotype was sampled from a human donor with melanoma. The specimen comprised blood, sampled from a patient treated with checkpoint blockade. V gene TRBV19 combines with J gene TRBJ1-5; D is uncertain. Here the CDR3 reads CASSTAQDQPQHF. The CDR3 nucleotides are TGTGCCAGTAGCACCGCCCAGGATCAGCCCCAGCATTTT.